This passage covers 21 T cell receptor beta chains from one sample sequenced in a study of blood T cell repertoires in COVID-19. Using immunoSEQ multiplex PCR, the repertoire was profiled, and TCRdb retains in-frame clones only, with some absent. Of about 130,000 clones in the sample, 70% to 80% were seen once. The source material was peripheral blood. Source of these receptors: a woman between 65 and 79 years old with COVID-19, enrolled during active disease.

CDR3 residues: CASRTTGGAWGYTF. CDR3 DNA: TGTGCCAGCAGAACGACAGGGGGAGCATGGGGCTACACCTTC. The rearrangement uses TRBV6-5 and TRBJ1-2, with TRBD1 matching 9 bases. Germline V gene data show CDR1 as MNHEY and CDR2 as SVGAGI. V shed 6 bases and J 8 bases; nucleotides not matched to a gene: 10. The length of the CDR3 is 14 residues.

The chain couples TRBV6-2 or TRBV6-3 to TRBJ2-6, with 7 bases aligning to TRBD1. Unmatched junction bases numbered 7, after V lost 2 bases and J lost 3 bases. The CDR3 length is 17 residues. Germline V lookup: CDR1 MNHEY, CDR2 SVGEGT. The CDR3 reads CASSYRQGRVGANVLTF. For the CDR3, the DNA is TGTGCCAGCAGTTACCGACAGGGTCGGGTTGGGGCCAACGTCCTGACTTTC.

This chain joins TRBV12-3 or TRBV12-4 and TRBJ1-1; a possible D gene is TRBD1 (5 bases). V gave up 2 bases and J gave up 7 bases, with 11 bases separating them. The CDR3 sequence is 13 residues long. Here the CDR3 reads CASSLQGLGEAFF. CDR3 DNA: TGTGCCAGCAGTTTACAGGGCTTGGGTGAAGCTTTCTTT.

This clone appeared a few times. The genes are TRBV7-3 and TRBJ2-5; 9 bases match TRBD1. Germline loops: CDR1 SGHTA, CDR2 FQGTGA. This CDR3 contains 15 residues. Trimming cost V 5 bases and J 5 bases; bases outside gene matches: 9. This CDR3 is CASSPRTGGGETQYF. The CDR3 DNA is TGTGCCAGCAGCCCCAGAACAGGGGGCGGGGAGACCCAGTACTTC.

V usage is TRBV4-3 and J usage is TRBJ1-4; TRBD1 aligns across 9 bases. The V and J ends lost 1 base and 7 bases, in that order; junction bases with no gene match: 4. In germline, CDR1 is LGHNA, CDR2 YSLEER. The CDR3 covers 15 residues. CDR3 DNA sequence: TGCGCCAGCAGCCAAGGGGACAGGGATGTTGAAAAACTGTTTTTT. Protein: CASSQGDRDVEKLFF.

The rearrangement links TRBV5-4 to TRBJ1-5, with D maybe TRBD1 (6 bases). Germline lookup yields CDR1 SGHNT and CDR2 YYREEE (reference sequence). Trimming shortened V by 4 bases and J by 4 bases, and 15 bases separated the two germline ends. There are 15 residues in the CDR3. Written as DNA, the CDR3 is TGTGCCAGCAGCGAGGGCCTAGGGGGTAATCAGCCCCAGCATTTT. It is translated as CASSEGLGGNQPQHF.

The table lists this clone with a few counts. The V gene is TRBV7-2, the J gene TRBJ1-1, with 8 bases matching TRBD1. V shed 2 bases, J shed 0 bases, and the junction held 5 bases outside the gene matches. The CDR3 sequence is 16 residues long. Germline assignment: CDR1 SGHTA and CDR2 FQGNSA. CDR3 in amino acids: CASSLPAGGVNTEAFF. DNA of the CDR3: TGTGCCAGCAGCTTACCGGCAGGGGGCGTGAACACTGAAGCTTTCTTT.

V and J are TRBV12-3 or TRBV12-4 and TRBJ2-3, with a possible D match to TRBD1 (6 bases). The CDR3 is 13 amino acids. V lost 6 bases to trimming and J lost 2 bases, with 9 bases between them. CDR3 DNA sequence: TGTGCCAGCAGAGGGGACACCACAGATACGCAGTATTTT. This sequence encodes CASRGDTTDTQYF.

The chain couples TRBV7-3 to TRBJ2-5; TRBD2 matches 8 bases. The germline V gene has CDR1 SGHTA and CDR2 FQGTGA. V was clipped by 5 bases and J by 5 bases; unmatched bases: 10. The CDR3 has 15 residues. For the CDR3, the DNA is TGTGCCAGCAGCCGCCTGGCGGGGGGCGGGGAGACCCAGTACTTC. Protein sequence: CASSRLAGGGETQYF.

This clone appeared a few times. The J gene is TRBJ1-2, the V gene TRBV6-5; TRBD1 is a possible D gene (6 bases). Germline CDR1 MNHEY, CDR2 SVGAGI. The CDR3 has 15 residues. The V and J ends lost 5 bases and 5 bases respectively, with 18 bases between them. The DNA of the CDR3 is TGTGCCAGCAGTCGAACGCGAGACAGGCGATATGGCTACACCTTC. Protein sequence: CASSRTRDRRYGYTF.

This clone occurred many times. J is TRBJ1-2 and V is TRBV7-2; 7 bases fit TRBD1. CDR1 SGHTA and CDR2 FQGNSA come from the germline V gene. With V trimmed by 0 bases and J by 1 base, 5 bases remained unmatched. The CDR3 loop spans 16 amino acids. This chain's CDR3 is CASSLAGQAFNYGYTF. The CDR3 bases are TGTGCCAGCAGCTTAGCCGGACAGGCTTTTAACTATGGCTACACCTTC.

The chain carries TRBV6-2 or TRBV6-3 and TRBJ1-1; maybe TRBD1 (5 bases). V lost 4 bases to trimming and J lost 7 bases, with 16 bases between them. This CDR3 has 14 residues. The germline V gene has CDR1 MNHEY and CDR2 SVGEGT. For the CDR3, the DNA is TGTGCCAGCAGTTTAGGGGTTCGGGCTTTTGAAGCTTTCTTT. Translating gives CASSLGVRAFEAFF.

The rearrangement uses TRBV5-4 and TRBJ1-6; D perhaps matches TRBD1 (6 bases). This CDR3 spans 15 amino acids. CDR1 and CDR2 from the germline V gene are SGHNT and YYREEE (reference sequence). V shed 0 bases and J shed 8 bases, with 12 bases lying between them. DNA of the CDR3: TGTGCCAGCAGCTTGGTTGCAGGGGCGGATTCACCCCTCCACTTT. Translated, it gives CASSLVAGADSPLHF.

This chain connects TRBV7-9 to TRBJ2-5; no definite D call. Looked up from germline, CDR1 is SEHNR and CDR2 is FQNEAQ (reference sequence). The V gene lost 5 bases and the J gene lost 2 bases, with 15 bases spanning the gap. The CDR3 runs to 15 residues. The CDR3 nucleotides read TGTGCCAGCAGCATCGTTCCTAGAGTTCAAGAGACCCAGTACTTC. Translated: CASSIVPRVQETQYF. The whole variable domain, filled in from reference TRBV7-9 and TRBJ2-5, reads DTGVSQNPRHKITKRGQNVTFRCDPISEHNRLYWYRQTLGQGPEFLTYFQNEAQLEKSRLLSDRFSAERPKGSFSTLEIQRTEQGDSAMYLCASSIVPRVQETQYFGPGTRLLVL.

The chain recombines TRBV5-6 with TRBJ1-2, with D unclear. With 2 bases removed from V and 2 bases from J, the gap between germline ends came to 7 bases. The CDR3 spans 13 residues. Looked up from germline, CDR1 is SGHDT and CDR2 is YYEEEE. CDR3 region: CASSLTENYGYTF. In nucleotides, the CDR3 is TGTGCCAGCAGCTTAACAGAAAACTATGGCTACACCTTC.

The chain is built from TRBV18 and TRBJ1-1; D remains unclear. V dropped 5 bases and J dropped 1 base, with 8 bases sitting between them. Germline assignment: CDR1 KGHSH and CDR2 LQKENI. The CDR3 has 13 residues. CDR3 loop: CASSSGRNTEAFF. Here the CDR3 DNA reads TGTGCCAGCTCATCCGGGAGGAACACTGAAGCTTTCTTT.

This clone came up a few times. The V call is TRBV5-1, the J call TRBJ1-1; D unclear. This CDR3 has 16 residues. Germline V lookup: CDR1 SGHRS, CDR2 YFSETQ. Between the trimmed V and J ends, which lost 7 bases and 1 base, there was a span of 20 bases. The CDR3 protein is CASEAGTSSSNTEAFF. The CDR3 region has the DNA TGCGCCAGCGAGGCGGGTACAAGTAGTTCGAACACTGAAGCTTTCTTT. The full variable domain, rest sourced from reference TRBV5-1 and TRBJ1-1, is KAGVTQTPRYLIKTRGQQVTLSCSPISGHRSVSWYQQTPGQGLQFLFEYFSETQRNKGNFPGRFSGRQFSNSRSEMNVSTLELGDSALYLCASEAGTSSSNTEAFFGQGTRLTVV.

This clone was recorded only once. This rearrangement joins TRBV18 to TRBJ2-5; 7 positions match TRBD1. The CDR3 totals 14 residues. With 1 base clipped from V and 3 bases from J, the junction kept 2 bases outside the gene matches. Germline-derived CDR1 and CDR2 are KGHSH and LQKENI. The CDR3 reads CASSPLGTEETQYF. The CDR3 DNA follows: TGTGCCAGCTCACCACTTGGGACAGAAGAGACCCAGTACTTC.

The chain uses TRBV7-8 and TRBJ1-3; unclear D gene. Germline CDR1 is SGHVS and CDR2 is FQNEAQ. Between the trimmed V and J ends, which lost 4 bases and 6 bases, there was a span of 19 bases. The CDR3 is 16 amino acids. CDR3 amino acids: CASSSRGWGVENTIYF. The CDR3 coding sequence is TGTGCCAGCAGCTCCCGGGGATGGGGTGTCGAAAACACCATATATTTT. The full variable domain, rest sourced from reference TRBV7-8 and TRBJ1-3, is GAGVSQSPRYKVAKRGQDVALRCDPISGHVSLFWYQQALGQGPEFLTYFQNEAQLDKSGLPSDRFFAERPEGSVSTLKIQRTQQEDSAVYLCASSSRGWGVENTIYFGEGSWLTVV.

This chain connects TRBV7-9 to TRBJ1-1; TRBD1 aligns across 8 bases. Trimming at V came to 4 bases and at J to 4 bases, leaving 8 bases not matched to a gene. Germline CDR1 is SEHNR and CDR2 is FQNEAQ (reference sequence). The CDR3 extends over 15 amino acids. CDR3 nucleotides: TGTGCCAGCAGCTCGACAGGGGCCCTAGGCACTGAAGCTTTCTTT. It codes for CASSSTGALGTEAFF.

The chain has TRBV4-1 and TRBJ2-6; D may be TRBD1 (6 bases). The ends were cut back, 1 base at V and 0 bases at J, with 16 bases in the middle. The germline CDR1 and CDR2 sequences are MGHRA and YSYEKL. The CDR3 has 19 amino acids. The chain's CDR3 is CASSQVVTGLGSGANVLTF. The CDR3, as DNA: TGCGCCAGCAGCCAAGTTGTAACAGGGTTGGGCTCTGGGGCCAACGTCCTGACTTTC.